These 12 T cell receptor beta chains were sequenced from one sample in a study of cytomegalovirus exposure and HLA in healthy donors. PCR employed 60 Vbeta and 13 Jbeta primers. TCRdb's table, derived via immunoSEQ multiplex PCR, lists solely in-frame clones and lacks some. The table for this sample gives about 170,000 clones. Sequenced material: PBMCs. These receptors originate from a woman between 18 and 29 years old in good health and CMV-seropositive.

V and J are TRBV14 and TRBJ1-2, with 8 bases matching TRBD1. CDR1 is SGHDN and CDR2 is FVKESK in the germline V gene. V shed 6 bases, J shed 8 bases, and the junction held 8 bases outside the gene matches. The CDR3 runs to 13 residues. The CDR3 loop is CASRALTGDGYTF. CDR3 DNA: TGTGCCAGCAGGGCCTTGACAGGGGACGGCTACACCTTC.

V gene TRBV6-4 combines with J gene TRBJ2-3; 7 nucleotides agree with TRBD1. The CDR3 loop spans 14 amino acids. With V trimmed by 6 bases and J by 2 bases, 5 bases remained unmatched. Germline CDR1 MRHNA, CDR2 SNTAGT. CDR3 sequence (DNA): TGTGCCAGCAGAGAAGACAGGGACACAGATACGCAGTATTTT. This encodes CASREDRDTDTQYF.

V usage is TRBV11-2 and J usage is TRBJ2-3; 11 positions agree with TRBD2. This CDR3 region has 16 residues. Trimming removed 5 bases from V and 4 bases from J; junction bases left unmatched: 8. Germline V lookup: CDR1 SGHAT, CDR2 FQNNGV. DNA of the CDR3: TGTGCCAGCAGCCCTATGACTAGCGGGATTTCAGATACGCAGTATTTT. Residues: CASSPMTSGISDTQYF.

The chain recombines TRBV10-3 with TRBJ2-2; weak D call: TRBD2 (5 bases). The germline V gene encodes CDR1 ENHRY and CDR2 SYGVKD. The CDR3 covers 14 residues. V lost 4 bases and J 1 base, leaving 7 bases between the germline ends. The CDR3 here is CAISASGNTGELFF. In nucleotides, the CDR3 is TGTGCCATCAGTGCCAGCGGGAACACCGGGGAGCTGTTTTTT.

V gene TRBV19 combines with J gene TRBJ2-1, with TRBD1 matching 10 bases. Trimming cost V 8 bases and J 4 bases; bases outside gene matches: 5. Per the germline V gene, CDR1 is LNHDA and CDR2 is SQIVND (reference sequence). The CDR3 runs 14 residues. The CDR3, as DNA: TGTGCCAGTGGCCGACAGGGGGCTTACAATGAGCAGTTCTTC. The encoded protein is CASGRQGAYNEQFF.

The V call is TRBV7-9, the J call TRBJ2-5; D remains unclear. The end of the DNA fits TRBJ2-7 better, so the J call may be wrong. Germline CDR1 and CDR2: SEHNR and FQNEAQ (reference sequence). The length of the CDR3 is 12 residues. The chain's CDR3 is CASSFNWYEQYF. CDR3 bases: TGTGCCAGCAGCTTCAATTGGTACGAGCAGTACTTC.

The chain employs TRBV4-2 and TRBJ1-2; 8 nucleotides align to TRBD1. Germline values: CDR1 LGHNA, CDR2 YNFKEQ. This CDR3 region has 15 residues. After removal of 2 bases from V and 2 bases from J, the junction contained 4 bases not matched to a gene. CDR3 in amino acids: CASSQQGASNYGYTF. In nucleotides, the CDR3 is TGTGCCAGCAGCCAACAGGGGGCGTCGAACTATGGCTACACCTTC.

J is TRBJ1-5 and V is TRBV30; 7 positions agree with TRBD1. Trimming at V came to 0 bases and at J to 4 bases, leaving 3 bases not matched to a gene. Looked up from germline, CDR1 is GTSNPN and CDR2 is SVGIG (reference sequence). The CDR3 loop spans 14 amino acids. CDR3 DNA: TGTGCCTGGAGTGTGGGGACAGTAAATCAGCCCCAGCATTTT. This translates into CAWSVGTVNQPQHF.

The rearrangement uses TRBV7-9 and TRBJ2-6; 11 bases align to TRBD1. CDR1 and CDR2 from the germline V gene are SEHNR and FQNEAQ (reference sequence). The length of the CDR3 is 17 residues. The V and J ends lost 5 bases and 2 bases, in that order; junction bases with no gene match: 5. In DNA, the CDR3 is TGTGCCAGCAGCCACGGACAGGGGGCGCCTGGGGCCAACGTCCTGACTTTC. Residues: CASSHGQGAPGANVLTF.

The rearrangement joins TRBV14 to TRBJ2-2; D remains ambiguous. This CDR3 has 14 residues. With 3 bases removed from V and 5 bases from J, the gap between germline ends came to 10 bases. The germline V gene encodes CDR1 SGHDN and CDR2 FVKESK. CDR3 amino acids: CASSQIQVTGELFF. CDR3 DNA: TGTGCCAGCAGCCAGATCCAGGTGACCGGGGAGCTGTTTTTT.

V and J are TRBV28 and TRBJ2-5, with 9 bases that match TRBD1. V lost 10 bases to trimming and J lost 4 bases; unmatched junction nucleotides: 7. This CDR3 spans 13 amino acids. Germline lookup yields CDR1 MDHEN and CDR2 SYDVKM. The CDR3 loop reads CATTGGAGETQYF. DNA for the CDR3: TGTGCCACTACAGGGGGCGCAGGAGAGACCCAGTACTTC.

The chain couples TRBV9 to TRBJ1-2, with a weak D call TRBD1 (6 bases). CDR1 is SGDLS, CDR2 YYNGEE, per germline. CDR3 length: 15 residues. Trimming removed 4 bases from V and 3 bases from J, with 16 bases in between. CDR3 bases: TGTGCCAGCAGCATACACGACAGGACAGACTATGGCTACACCTTC. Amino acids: CASSIHDRTDYGYTF.